The present T cell receptor beta chain was sequenced within a study of cytomegalovirus exposure and HLA in healthy donors. Study findings and constraints: TCR beta chains associated with HLA were, in a later analysis, more clonally expanded than equally common others. Usually a TCR sequence was rare, but some public TCRs were found in many donors.

Of note for this clone: No antigen is known for it.

Germline V gene lookup returns CDR1 SGHVS and CDR2 FNYEAQ. The CDR3 has 16 amino acids. Trimming removed 5 bases from V and 0 bases from J; junction bases left unmatched: 3. The PCR used 60 Vbeta and 13 Jbeta primers. Profiled with immunoSEQ multiplex PCR; TCRdb holds only in-frame clones, not every one. The table records some 100,000 clones, more than 60% of them present only once. This TCR was recovered from a female donor in good health and CMV-seronegative. The chain links TRBV7-6 to TRBJ2-6; 8 bases fit TRBD2. Source material: PBMCs. The CDR3 DNA is TGTGCCAGCAGCCCGCGGGGGGCCTCTGGGGCCAACGTCCTGACTTTC. Its translation is CASSPRGASGANVLTF.